A single sample is the source of the 11 T cell receptor beta chains below, sequenced in a study of somatic mutations in cytotoxic T cells in rheumatoid arthritis. Clones were read by immunoSEQ multiplex PCR, and TCRdb kept only the in-frame ones, dropping some. The sample comprises about 6,700 clones, roughly four fifths of which are singletons, and roughly 35% rests with the top ten. The source material was CD8+ T cells sorted from blood. These receptors all come from a woman aged 60-70 years in good health.

The chain carries TRBV5-1 and TRBJ1-1; TRBD1 aligns across 9 bases. V gave up 3 bases and J gave up 7 bases; unmatched junction bases: 7. The CDR3 has 14 residues. From germline, CDR1 is SGHRS and CDR2 YFSETQ. CDR3 DNA sequence: TGCGCCAGCAGCTCATGGACAGGGGAGGGTGAAGCTTTCTTT. It codes for CASSSWTGEGEAFF.

The chain couples TRBV13 to TRBJ2-3, with D tentatively TRBD2 (5 bases). Germline V gene data show CDR1 as PRHDT and CDR2 as FYEKMQ (reference sequence). CDR3 size: 16 residues. Deletions cut 2 bases from V and 0 bases from J, with 12 bases between. CDR3 coding DNA: TGTGCCAGCAGCTTACTTGAGGGAGCTAGCACAGATACGCAGTATTTT. As protein: CASSLLEGASTDTQYF. Variable domain in full (rest from reference TRBV13 and TRBJ2-3): AAGVIQSPRHLIKEKRETATLKCYPIPRHDTVYWYQQGPGQDPQFLISFYEKMQSDKGSIPDRFSAQQFSDYHSELNMSSLELGDSALYFCASSLLEGASTDTQYFGPGTRLTVL.

As for this clone: The junction shows a germline mismatch at one end, possibly a read error. This sequence joins TRBV9 and TRBJ2-3; D possibly corresponds to TRBD1 (6 bases). The CDR3 spans 13 residues. CDR1 is SGDLS and CDR2 is YYNGEE in the germline V gene. The CDR3 reads CASSDRDTNTQYF. CDR3 sequence (DNA): TGTGCCAGCAGCGACCGGGACACAAATACGCAGTATTTT.

V and J are TRBV27 and TRBJ2-7; unclear D gene. The V end was cut by 0 bases, the J end by 2 bases, with 14 bases between. There are 16 residues in the CDR3. The germline gives CDR1 MNHEY, CDR2 SMNVEV (reference sequence). The CDR3, as DNA: TGTGCCAGCAGTTTATCGATTCAGGTCCTACCCTACGAGCAGTACTTC. Translation gives CASSLSIQVLPYEQYF.

This chain's CDR3 is CASSSGLAGASYEQYF. CDR3 DNA: TGTGCCAGCAGTTCCGGACTAGCGGGAGCTTCTTACGAGCAGTACTTC. V is TRBV27 and J is TRBJ2-7, with 13 bases lining up with TRBD2. J lost 4 bases, V lost 4 bases, and 7 bases had no gene match. The CDR3 is 16 residues long. Looked up from germline, CDR1 is MNHEY and CDR2 is SMNVEV (reference sequence).

This clone has only one observation. The chain employs TRBV18 and TRBJ2-7, with D possibly matching TRBD2 (5 bases). Trimming cost V 0 bases and J 2 bases, with 11 bases left between them. This CDR3 contains 15 residues. Germline CDR1 and CDR2: KGHSH and LQKENI. CDR3 DNA: TGTGCCAGCTCACCACCGGGAGCGACTACCTACGAGCAGTACTTC. Translating gives CASSPPGATTYEQYF.

V usage is TRBV9 and J usage is TRBJ1-2; 9 nucleotides align to TRBD1. CDR3 length: 17 residues. In germline, CDR1 is SGDLS, CDR2 YYNGEE. Unmatched junction bases numbered 12, after V lost 0 bases and J lost 6 bases. This chain's CDR3 is CASSVARQGDPQDGYTF. The CDR3 coding sequence is TGTGCCAGCAGCGTAGCTCGACAGGGGGACCCGCAGGATGGCTACACCTTC.

This clone was counted only a few times. The rearrangement links TRBV4-3 to TRBJ1-5; D call uncertain. V lost 0 bases and J lost 1, with 7 bases in between. From germline, CDR1 is LGHNA and CDR2 YSLEER. The CDR3 has 15 amino acids. This CDR3 is CASSQDFPSNQPQHF. The CDR3 bases are TGCGCCAGCAGCCAAGATTTTCCGAGCAATCAGCCCCAGCATTTT.

J is TRBJ2-1 and V is TRBV7-8; 10 positions match TRBD2. J gave up 5 bases and V 2 bases, and 3 bases lay outside the gene matches. Germline assignment: CDR1 SGHVS and CDR2 FQNEAQ. The CDR3 extends over 15 amino acids. DNA for the CDR3: TGTGCCAGCAGCTTAAGGCTAGCGGGAGACAATGAGCAGTTCTTC. Protein product: CASSLRLAGDNEQFF.

This chain uses TRBV9 with TRBJ2-7; a weak D match, TRBD1 (6 bases). The CDR3 has 14 residues. CDR1 is SGDLS, CDR2 YYNGEE, per germline. With 3 bases removed from V and 3 bases from J, the gap between germline ends came to 13 bases. As DNA, the CDR3 is TGTGCCAGCAGCGGCTCGACAGGTAACTACGAGCAGTACTTC. Translating it yields CASSGSTGNYEQYF.

The V call is TRBV5-4, the J call TRBJ1-1; no reliable D call. The CDR3 extends over 13 amino acids. CDR1 SGHNT and CDR2 YYREEE come from the germline V gene (reference sequence). The V end lost 5 bases, the J end lost 11 bases, and 19 bases lay between the germline ends. The CDR3 nucleotides are TGTGCCAGCAGTCTAGGTCCGGCCTCCATTGCTTTCTTT. Translated, it gives CASSLGPASIAFF.